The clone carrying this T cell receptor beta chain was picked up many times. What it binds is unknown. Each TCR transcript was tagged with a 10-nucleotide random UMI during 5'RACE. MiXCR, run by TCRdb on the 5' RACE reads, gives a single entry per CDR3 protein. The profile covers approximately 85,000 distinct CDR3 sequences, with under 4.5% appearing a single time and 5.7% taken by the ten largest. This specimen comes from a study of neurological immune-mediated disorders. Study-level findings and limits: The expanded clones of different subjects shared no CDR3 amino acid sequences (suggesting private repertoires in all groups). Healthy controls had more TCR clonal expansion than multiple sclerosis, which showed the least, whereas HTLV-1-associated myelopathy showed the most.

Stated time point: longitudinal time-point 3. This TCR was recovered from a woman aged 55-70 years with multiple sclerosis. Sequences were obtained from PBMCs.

CDR3 region: CSAVTGGHEQFF. The CDR3 nucleotides read TGCAGCGCCGTGACAGGGGGCCATGAGCAGTTCTTC. The rearrangement joins TRBV29-1 to TRBJ2-1; TRBD1 matches at 10 bases. CDR1 SQVTM and CDR2 ANQGSEA come from the germline V gene. V was pared by 7 bases and J by 8 bases, with 5 bases of the junction left unmatched. The CDR3 length is 12 residues.